Here is one T cell receptor beta chain with its context. Only one count was recorded for this clone. This receptor's antigen is unknown. Base quality data are lacking; no much larger clone is found one base away. The library was produced with the immunoSEQ multiplex PCR assay. For the multiplex PCR, a mixture combining 60 forward primers for TCR Vbeta segments and 13 reverse primers for TCR Jbeta segments was used. A multiplex PCR assay on genomic DNA amplified the CDR3 region of rearranged TCR beta genes. Amplified TCR beta libraries were sequenced as 87-base-pair reads on the Illumina HiSeq System. As for the original processing: In a later analysis, some 80 million unique TCR beta chains were counted across the roughly 610 repertoires, and around 11 million of these chains were shared by at least two donors. To remove PCR and sequencing errors, raw reads were error-corrected and collapsed into unique sequences using a nearest-neighbor algorithm that merged closely related sequences. V, D and J gene segments were assigned by aligning CDR3 sequences to IMGT reference sequences. For a sequence to be retained, at least a six-nucleotide match to both a V gene segment and a J gene segment was required. A rearrangement counted as productive if the CDR3 had no stop codons and remained in frame with V and J, and every other rearrangement counted as non-productive. Following IMGT convention, CDR3 was defined as the stretch from the second conserved V-encoded cysteine up to the conserved J-encoded phenylalanine. In an earlier analysis of more than 550 of the donors, sequences lacking an unambiguous match to a single V gene segment were excluded. In an earlier analysis of roughly 600 of the donors, a V segment was called functional when productive rearrangements were above 56.7%, and segregating when the standard deviation between donors exceeded 5%. A statistical classification framework was developed to diagnose cytomegalovirus status using the catalog of TCR beta chain sequences. In a later analysis, TCR nucleotide sequences were compared against IMGT/GENE-DB human TR gene sequences so that V and J genes could be assigned. In a later analysis, CDR3 sequences and most-parsimonious VDJ recombination scenarios were assigned using the TCRdist pipeline. A later analysis defined each TCR beta chain by its CDR3 amino acid sequence plus V-gene family, and excluded reads lacking a unique V-gene family. In a later analysis, several hundred highly shared, low-generation-probability nucleotide sequences were removed to address suspected cross-contamination and a sequencing artifact. For each public chain, a later analysis derived a clonal expansion index from normalized ranks of inferred template counts within each repertoire. A later analysis computed generation probabilities with a VDJ recombination model fitted to out-of-frame rearrangements, and checked the results against IGoR. In a later analysis, hypergeometric tests were used to score TCR-TCR, TCR-HLA and TCR-CMV co-occurrence, with a repertoire-size bias correction applied to TCR pairs. A later analysis estimated false discovery rates by permuting HLA or CMV assignments 20 times. In a later analysis, co-occurring TCRs were grouped using DBSCAN, and TCRdist sequence similarity was added for clustering within HLA-allele-positive subsets. For co-occurrence clustering, repertoires with fewer than 30,000 or more than 120,000 public chains were excluded, along with roughly 5 repertoires with anomalous nucleotide sharing. This is the immuneACCESS table as TCRdb keeps it, with only in-frame sequences that have V and J called. A part of the clones is gone; compared with another copy, unresolved V genes explain less than half, and the rest is unexplained. That table gives V, J and clone size, and the DNA gave D and trimming. This sample is represented by 80,000 or so clones; about 76% of them were singletons. About 12% of the sample lies in the top ten.

V trim: 5 bases; J trim: 4 bases; unmatched bases: 3. CDR3 length: 13 amino acids, cysteine to phenylalanine. Only CDR3 DNA is held: 39 bases, read in frame from base 1. CDR1 and CDR2, looked up from the germline V gene (reference sequence), are MNHEY and SMNVEV. The sample is drawn from a study of cytomegalovirus exposure and HLA in healthy donors (dated by TCRdb to the late 2010s). In terms of the full investigation: According to an earlier analysis of several hundred of the donors, roughly 180 million T cells yielded roughly 110 million unique TCR beta sequences and approximately 280 Gb of sequence data. An early release covering about 600 HLA-typed donors comprised roughly 300 gigabases of sequencing data and roughly 85 million unique TCR sequences. Of the roughly 400 genotyped donors, about 80% fell in the genetic ancestry cluster associated with self-reported Caucasian donors. The study was designed to test whether signatures of past pathogen exposure could be identified by cataloging public T cell receptors. The T cell repertoires of 550 to 850 subjects were profiled by immunosequencing and related to cytomegalovirus serostatus. Besides the first cohort of 666 subjects, a separate validation cohort made up of 120 different subjects was used. The study combined high-throughput TCR immunosequencing, statistical association of individual TCRs with disease status, and machine learning to predict cytomegalovirus infection status. A later analysis re-analyzed previously published TCR beta repertoires from approximately 700 donors and added high-resolution HLA genotyping to study TCR occurrence patterns. In the later analysis, no new phenotypic data were used to find candidate immune exposures; instead, reliance was placed on TCR beta sequences and their occurrence across donors. To decide whether each TCR beta V gene segment behaved as functional or pseudogenic, an earlier analysis of some 600 of the donors relied on high-throughput TCR beta sequencing. Donor age, sex, ethnicity and CMV serostatus were compiled alongside the repertoire data. A later genetic analysis used genome-wide SNP genotypes for about 65% of the roughly 700 donors, treating that subset as a discovery cohort. Every discovery cohort repertoire had been produced on one sequencing platform. Both class I and class II loci were covered by HLA typing, at four-digit resolution. The number of donors typed differed by locus, with about 629-630 for A, B, C, DRB1 and DQB1, about 500 for DQA1, 600 to 610 for DPA1, and 450 to 480 for DPB1. About five DR-DQ haplotypes were treated as single units for association and clustering because of strong linkage in the cohort. Among some 410 genotyped donors of the cohort, an average of 235,054 unique TCR beta nucleotide sequences were sequenced per donor, roughly 18% of them non-productive. Broader findings and caveats from the paper: Most TCR sequences were seen in very few donors, while some public TCRs were found in many individuals. Sequencing depth was assumed to be roughly uniform across donors in the presence/absence analyses, though that assumption may not hold. This cohort had only TCR beta chains sequenced, and the lack of alpha or paired-chain data limited which features could be detected. Because some donors lacked HLA typing at each locus, the association tests relied only on the typed subset. In the study, approximately 150 TCR beta chains were listed as associated with cytomegalovirus. For the cohort, immune exposure information was limited to CMV serostatus. According to the authors, the approach could potentially be generalized to other disease states and immunological phenotypes. A cluster of highly shared sequence variants was judged likely to be a technical artifact of the sequencing pipeline. According to a later analysis, most CMV-associated TCR beta chains appeared to be HLA-restricted, and the HLA associations seemed to be driven largely by CMV exposure. According to a later genetic analysis, donors in an Asian-associated ancestry cluster had fewer N-insertions in productive TCRs than the roughly 700-donor mean. A later analysis associated about 17,000 TCR beta sequences with specific HLA alleles at a false discovery rate of 0.05. In a later analysis, TCR association rates were found to vary across HLA loci, with the most associated TCRs seen for DRB1 alleles and the fewest for HLA-C alleles. In an earlier analysis of more than 450 of the donors, most TCR beta V segments were observed in productive rearrangements about 87% or about 30% of the time, broadly matching IMGT annotations. A later analysis reported that several top co-occurrence clusters appeared linked to parvovirus B19, influenza, CMV and Epstein-Barr virus. The classifier was reported to diagnose cytomegalovirus status with high specificity and sensitivity in both the original cohort and the validation cohort. V-gene and J-gene trimming of TCR beta chains was associated with a missense DCLRE1C variant in a later genetic analysis, and the association was replicated in an independent cohort. Strong co-occurrence of HLA alleles, especially DR and DQ, made assigning TCR associations to individual alleles difficult. Some IMGT-functional V segments, including TRBV6-2 and TRBV6-3, could not be distinguished by the 87-base-pair reads and were therefore excluded. Linkage disequilibrium might explain the correlated functional status among segregating V segments, but an unknown experimental factor could not be excluded. A further reported finding was that TCR beta sequences accurately predicted the HLA-A and HLA-B alleles for most subjects in the first cohort. In a later analysis, HLA-associated TCR beta chains showed more clonal expansion and lower generation probabilities than non-associated chains that were equally common. Roughly 17 rarely observed V segments, including chromosome 9 orphons, were excluded from the earlier analysis of several hundred of the donors because counts were too low. Three of the identified cytomegalovirus-associated TCR beta chains were confirmed in vitro to be specific for cytomegalovirus antigens.

The cohort was made up of approximately 700 healthy bone marrow donors. At the time of sampling, every cohort member was nominally healthy, though immune exposures that went unrecorded were likely present. The donor was CMV seropositive and belonged to the group of 250 to 300 seropositive cohort members. Every donor gave a peripheral blood sample, and the peripheral blood mononuclear cells from that sample were used for TCR beta sequencing. The Qiagen DNeasy Blood Extraction Kit was used to extract genomic DNA from the blood cell samples. Rearrangement joined TRBV27 to TRBJ1-2, with TRBD1 matching 8 junction bases. The sequenced sample was PBMCs. The clonotype originates from a male donor in good health and CMV-seropositive. The CDR3: CASSKDRAYGYTF. The DNA reads TGTGCCAGCAGTAAGGACAGGGCCTATGGCTACACCTTC.